The present T cell receptor (beta chain) was sequenced within a study of prognosis after radiotherapy for stage I lung cancer. Study background: All of the enrolled patients had stage I non-small cell lung cancer, and they joined between early 2018 and January 2019. Distant metastasis occurred in a few patients at a median of about seven months after radiotherapy, while about 15 showed no significant progression.

With respect to this clonotype: The antigen is unknown.

Two-round multiplex PCR, the amplification method, yielded TCR beta CDR3 from genomic DNA. First-round PCR used primers specific to each TRBV and TRBJ gene. TCRdb independently ran MiXCR on the multiplex PCR reads; one entry per CDR3 protein. The sample records about 18,000 distinct CDR3 sequences, roughly 40% being singletons. Patients were all node-negative on CT and PET/CT, lacking prior chemotherapy, radiotherapy or other malignancies. V dropped 5 bases and J dropped 3; count of bases not matched to a gene: 5. The germline V gene encodes CDR1 SGHNT and CDR2 YENEEA. The CDR3 spans 15 residues. Study-level findings and limits: Reportedly, metastasis status was linked to differences in TRBV and TRBJ usage frequencies.

The clonotype comes from a donor aged 50 or older with non-small cell lung cancer. This material consisted of PBMCs, taken before or after stereotactic body radiation therapy (not recorded which). The gene calls are TRBV11-3 and TRBJ2-3; 10 nucleotides agree with TRBD1. CDR3 coding DNA: TGTGCCAGCAGCCCCCGACAGGGGGCAACAGATACGCAGTATTTT. Its translation is CASSPRQGATDTQYF.